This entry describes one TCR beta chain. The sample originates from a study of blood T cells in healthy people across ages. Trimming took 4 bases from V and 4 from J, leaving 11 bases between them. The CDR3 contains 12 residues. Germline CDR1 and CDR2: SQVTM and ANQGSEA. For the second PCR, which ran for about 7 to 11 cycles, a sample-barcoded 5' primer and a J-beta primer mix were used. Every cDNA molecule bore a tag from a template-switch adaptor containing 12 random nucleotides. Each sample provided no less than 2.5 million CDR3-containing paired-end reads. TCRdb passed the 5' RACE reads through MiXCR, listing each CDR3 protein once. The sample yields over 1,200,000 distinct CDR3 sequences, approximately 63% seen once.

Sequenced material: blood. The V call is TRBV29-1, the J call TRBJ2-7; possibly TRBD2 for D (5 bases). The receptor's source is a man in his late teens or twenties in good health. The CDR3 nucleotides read TGCAGCGTTGTGGTAGGAGGTTACGAGCAGTACTTC. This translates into CSVVVGGYEQYF.